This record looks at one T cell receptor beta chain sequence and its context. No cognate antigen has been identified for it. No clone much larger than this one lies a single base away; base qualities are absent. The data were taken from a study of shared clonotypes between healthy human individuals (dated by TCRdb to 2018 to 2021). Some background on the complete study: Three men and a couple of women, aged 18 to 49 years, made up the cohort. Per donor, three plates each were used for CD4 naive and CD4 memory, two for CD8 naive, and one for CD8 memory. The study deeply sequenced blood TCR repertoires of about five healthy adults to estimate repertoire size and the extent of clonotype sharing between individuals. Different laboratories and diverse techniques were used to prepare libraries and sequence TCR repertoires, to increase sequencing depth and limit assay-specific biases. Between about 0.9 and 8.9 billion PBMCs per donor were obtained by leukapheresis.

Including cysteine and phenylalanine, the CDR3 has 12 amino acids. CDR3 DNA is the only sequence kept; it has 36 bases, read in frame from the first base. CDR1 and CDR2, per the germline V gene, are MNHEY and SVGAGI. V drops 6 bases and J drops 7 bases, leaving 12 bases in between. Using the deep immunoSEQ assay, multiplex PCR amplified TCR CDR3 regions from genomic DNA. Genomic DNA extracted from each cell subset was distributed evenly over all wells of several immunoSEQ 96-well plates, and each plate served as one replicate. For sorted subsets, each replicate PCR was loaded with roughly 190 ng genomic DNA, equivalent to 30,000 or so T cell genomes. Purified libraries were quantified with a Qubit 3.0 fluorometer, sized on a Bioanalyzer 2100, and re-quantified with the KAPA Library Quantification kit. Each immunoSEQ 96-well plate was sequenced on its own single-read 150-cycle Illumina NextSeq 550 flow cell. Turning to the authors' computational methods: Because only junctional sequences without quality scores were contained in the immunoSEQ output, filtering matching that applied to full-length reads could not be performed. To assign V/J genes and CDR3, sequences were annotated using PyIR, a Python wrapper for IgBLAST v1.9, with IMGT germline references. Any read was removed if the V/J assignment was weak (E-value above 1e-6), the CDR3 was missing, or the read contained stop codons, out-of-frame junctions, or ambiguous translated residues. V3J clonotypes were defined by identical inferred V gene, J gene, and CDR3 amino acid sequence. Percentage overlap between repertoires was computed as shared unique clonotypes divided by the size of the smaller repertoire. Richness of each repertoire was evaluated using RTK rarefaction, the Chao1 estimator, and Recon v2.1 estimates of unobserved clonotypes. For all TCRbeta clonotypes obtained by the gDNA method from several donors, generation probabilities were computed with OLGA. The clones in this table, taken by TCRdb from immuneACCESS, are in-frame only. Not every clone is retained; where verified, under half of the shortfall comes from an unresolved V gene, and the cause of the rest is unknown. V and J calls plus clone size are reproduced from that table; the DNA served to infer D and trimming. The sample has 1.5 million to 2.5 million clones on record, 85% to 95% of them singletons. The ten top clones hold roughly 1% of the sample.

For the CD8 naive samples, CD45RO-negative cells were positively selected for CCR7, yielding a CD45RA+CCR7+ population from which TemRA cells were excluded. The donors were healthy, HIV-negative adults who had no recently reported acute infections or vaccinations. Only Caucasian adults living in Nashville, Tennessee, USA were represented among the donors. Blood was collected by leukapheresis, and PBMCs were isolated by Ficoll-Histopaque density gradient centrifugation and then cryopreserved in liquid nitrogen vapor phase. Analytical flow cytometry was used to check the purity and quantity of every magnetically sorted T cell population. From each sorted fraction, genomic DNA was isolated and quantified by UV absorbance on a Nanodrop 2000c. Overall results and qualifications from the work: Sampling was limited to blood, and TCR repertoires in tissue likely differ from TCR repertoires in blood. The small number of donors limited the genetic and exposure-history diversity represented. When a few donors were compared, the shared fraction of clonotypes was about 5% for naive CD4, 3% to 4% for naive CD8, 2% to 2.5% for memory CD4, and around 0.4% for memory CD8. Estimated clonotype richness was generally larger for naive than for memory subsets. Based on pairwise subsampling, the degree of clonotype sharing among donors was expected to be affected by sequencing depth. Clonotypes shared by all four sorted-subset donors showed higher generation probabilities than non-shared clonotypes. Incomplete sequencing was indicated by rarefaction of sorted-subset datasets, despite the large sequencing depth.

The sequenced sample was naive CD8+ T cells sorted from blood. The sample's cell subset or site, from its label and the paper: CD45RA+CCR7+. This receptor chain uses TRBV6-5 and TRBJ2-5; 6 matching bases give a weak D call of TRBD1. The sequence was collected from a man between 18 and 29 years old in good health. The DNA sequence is TGTGCCAGCAGGGACAGCTCGGGGACCCAGTACTTC. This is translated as CASRDSSGTQYF.